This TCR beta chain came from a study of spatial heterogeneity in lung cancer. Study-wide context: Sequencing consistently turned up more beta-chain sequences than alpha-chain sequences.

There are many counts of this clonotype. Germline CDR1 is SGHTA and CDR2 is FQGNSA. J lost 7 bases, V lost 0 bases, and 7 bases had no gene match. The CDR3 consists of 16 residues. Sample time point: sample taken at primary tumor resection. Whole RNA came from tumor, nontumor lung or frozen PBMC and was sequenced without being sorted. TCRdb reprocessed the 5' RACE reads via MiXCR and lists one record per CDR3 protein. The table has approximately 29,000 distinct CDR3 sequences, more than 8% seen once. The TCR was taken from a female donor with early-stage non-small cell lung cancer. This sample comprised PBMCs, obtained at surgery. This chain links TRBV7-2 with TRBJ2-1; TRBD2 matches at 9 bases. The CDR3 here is CASSLAFSGSLNEQFF. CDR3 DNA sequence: TGTGCCAGCAGCTTAGCGTTTAGCGGGAGTTTGAATGAGCAGTTCTTC.